This T cell receptor (beta chain) was sequenced for a study of graft-versus-host responses after intestinal transplantation. Overall study context: As for transplant type, recipients had multivisceral, liver-intestinal, or isolated intestinal grafts. Among the recipients, all got anti-thymocyte globulin induction and then tacrolimus and steroids for about 3 years.

Study-level points and caveats: Early post-transplant falls in HvG clones accompanied the peak levels of circulating GvH clones.

Sequencing was performed with immunoSEQ multiplex PCR; in TCRdb, only in-frame clones are kept and a portion is missing. Counted here are 60,000 to 75,000 clones, roughly 90% occurring once; the ten biggest clones make up 2.5%. The junction had 8 bases not matched to a gene; V was cut back by 3 bases and J by 12 bases. The CDR3 runs 15 residues. Germline values: CDR1 MNHEY, CDR2 SMNVEV (reference sequence). This clone was counted only a few times. Its antigen remains unidentified. The TCR originated in a human donor who received an intestinal transplant. The input for sequencing was unstimulated CD8+ T cells sorted from spleen or lymph node cells, taken before intestinal transplant. This sequence joins TRBV27 and TRBJ2-6; 10 nucleotides align to TRBD1. The CDR3 coding sequence is TGTGCCAGCAGTTTCCATCGCCGGGACAGGGGCGTCCTGACTTTC. Translating gives CASSFHRRDRGVLTF.